A single sample is the source of the 14 T cell receptor beta chains below, sequenced in a study of blood T cell repertoires in COVID-19. Assay: immunoSEQ multiplex PCR; the TCRdb copy retains only in-frame clones and omits some. The sample lists roughly 100,000 clones, roughly 84% occurring once. Specimen: peripheral blood. The receptors come from a human donor in a cohort sampled during active COVID-19.

The rearrangement joins TRBV14 to TRBJ1-5; D is undetermined. The length of the CDR3 is 11 residues. Germline loops: CDR1 SGHDN, CDR2 FVKESK. V lost 6 bases to trimming and J lost 4 bases, with 4 bases between them. The CDR3 coding sequence is TGTGCCAGCAGACATAATCAGCCCCAGCATTTT. Its translation is CASRHNQPQHF.

V and J are TRBV6-6 and TRBJ1-1; D possibly corresponds to TRBD1 (6 bases). V lost 1 base to trimming and J lost 8 bases, with 14 bases between them. Germline V gene lookup returns CDR1 MNHNY and CDR2 SVGAGI (reference sequence). The CDR3 is 14 amino acids. CDR3 DNA: TGTGCCAGCAGTTACTTGTCCAGTGGGACAGAAGCTTTCTTT. It translates to CASSYLSSGTEAFF.

The V call is TRBV5-4, the J call TRBJ1-2; D may be TRBD1 (5 bases). The germline gives CDR1 SGHNT, CDR2 YYREEE (reference sequence). Trimming left V 2 bases short and J 1 base short, with 12 bases between. The CDR3 sequence is 15 residues long. The CDR3 protein is CASSLGVPFNYGYTF. In DNA form, the CDR3 reads TGTGCCAGCAGCTTAGGGGTTCCCTTTAACTATGGCTACACCTTC.

The chain employs TRBV7-9 and TRBJ1-4, with 8 bases fitting TRBD1. CDR3 length: 16 amino acids. V shed 6 bases and J 7 bases; nucleotides not matched to a gene: 13. Germline CDR1 and CDR2: SEHNR and FQNEAQ (reference sequence). The CDR3 nucleotides are TGTGCCAGCAGAAGTACCTCATCAGGGGGCGGTGAAAAACTGTTTTTT. It yields the protein CASRSTSSGGGEKLFF.

J is TRBJ2-7 and V is TRBV5-4; no clear D. Trimming shortened V by 3 bases and J by 5 bases, and 15 bases separated the two germline ends. Germline V gene data show CDR1 as SGHNT and CDR2 as YYREEE (reference sequence). The CDR3 loop spans 14 amino acids. The CDR3 DNA is TGTGCCAGCAGCTCACCGGGTCAGTCCCACGAGCAGTACTTC. It is translated as CASSSPGQSHEQYF.

This sequence joins TRBV3-1 (or the pseudogene TRBV3-2) and TRBJ1-2; 10 bases align to TRBD1. CDR1 LGHDT and CDR2 YNNKEL come from the germline V gene (reference sequence). Trimming at V came to 0 bases and at J to 8 bases, leaving 12 bases not matched to a gene. This CDR3 region has 17 residues. Here the CDR3 reads CASSQDRPRGQGEGYTF. CDR3 nucleotides: TGTGCCAGCAGCCAAGATAGGCCAAGAGGACAGGGGGAAGGCTACACCTTC.

V gene TRBV30 combines with J gene TRBJ2-3, with D possibly being TRBD1 (6 bases). This CDR3 region has 15 residues. Per germline, CDR1 GTSNPN and CDR2 SVGIG (reference sequence). V shed 0 bases and J shed 1 base, with 11 bases lying between them. The CDR3 coding sequence is TGTGCCTGGAGTGTACAGGGCTCTGGCACAGATACGCAGTATTTT. Its translation is CAWSVQGSGTDTQYF.

This clone was seen just once. V usage is TRBV7-9 and J usage is TRBJ1-2; 8 bases agree with TRBD1. CDR1 is SEHNR, CDR2 FQNEAQ, per germline (reference sequence). Losses at the gene ends were 5 bases for V and 5 bases for J; bases not matched to a gene: 7. The CDR3 spans 14 residues. For the CDR3, the DNA is TGTGCCAGCAGCCCCGGACAGGGCAGATATGGCTACACCTTC. Residues: CASSPGQGRYGYTF.

The chain couples TRBV7-2 to TRBJ2-3, with 11 bases fitting TRBD2. Germline-derived CDR1 and CDR2 are SGHTA and FQGNSA. Unmatched junction bases numbered 8, after V lost 3 bases and J lost 6 bases. This CDR3 comprises 16 residues. CDR3 in amino acids: CASSLISGGAGDTQYF. In nucleotides, the CDR3 is TGTGCCAGCAGCTTGATTAGCGGGGGGGCCGGGGATACGCAGTATTTT.

The chain uses TRBV4-1 and TRBJ2-5; 11 nucleotides align to TRBD2. The CDR3 is 16 amino acids. V gave up 3 bases and J gave up 5 bases; unmatched junction bases: 8. Germline CDR1 reads MGHRA; CDR2 reads YSYEKL. For the CDR3, the DNA is TGCGCCAGCAGCCATGGCGCACTAGCGGGGGCGGAGACCCAGTACTTC. It translates to CASSHGALAGAETQYF.

J is TRBJ2-1 and V is TRBV2; 12 nucleotides align to TRBD2. Germline CDR1 reads SNHLY; CDR2 reads FYNNEI. This CDR3 comprises 16 residues. V gave up 3 bases and J gave up 7 bases; unmatched junction bases: 7. The CDR3 spells CASSESAGLAGNEQFF. As DNA, the CDR3 is TGTGCCAGCAGTGAGTCAGCAGGACTAGCGGGGAATGAGCAGTTCTTC.

This clone was found once. The rearrangement joins TRBV5-1 to TRBJ1-2, with 8 bases fitting TRBD1. CDR1 and CDR2 from the germline V gene are SGHRS and YFSETQ. V shed 0 bases, J shed 4 bases, and the junction held 5 bases outside the gene matches. This CDR3 comprises 15 residues. The CDR3 reads CASSLAPTGGYGYTF. In DNA form, the CDR3 reads TGCGCCAGCAGCTTGGCCCCAACAGGGGGCTATGGCTACACCTTC.

This rearrangement joins TRBV6-5 to TRBJ1-2; D not resolved. The CDR3 contains 11 residues. The germline V and J ends were trimmed by 7 bases and 8 bases, with 11 bases remaining between them. CDR1 is MNHEY and CDR2 is SVGAGI in the germline V gene. DNA of the CDR3: TGTGCCAGCACCTCGGGTGGGGGCTACACCTTC. The encoded protein is CASTSGGGYTF.

This clone was seen a single time. This chain links TRBV19 with TRBJ2-1; 9 bases match TRBD2. J lost 5 bases, V lost 8 bases, and 7 bases had no gene match. The CDR3 has 14 amino acids. The germline V gene has CDR1 LNHDA and CDR2 SQIVND (reference sequence). The CDR3 coding sequence is TGTGCCAGTTCCAGGGCGGGGGGGGACAATGAGCAGTTCTTC. This encodes CASSRAGGDNEQFF.